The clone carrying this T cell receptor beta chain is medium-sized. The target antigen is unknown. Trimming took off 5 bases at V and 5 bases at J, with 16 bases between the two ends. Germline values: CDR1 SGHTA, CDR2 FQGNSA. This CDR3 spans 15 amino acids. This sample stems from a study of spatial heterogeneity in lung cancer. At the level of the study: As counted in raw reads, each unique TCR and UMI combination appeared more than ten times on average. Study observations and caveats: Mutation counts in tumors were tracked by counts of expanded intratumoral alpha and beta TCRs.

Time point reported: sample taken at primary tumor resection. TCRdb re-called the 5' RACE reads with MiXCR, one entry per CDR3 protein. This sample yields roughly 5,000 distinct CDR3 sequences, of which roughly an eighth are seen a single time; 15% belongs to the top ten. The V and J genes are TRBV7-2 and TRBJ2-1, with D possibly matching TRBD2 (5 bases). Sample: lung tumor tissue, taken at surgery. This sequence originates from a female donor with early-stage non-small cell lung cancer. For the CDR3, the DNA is TGTGCCAGCAGCGAAAGTAGCAGCGGACACAATGAGCAGTTCTTC. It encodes CASSESSSGHNEQFF. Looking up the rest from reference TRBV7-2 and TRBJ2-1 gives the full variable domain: GAGVSQSPSNKVTEKGKDVELRCDPISGHTALYWYRQSLGQGLEFLIYFQGNSAPDKSGLPSDRFSAERTGGSVSTLTIQRTQQEDSAVYLCASSESSSGHNEQFFGPGTRLTVL.